Shown below are 28 T cell receptor beta chains from a single sample sequenced in a study of T cells in Graves' hyperthyroidism and ophthalmopathy. RNA transcripts yielded amplified TCR beta CDR3 regions. The TCR CDR3 first-round RT-PCR relied on the HTBI primer set. TCRdb ran MiXCR on the multiplex PCR reads and lists one entry per CDR3 protein. The data show about 770,000 distinct CDR3 sequences, around 20% seen once. The sample taken for sequencing was blood. The receptors shown here come from a woman aged 45 to 65 with Graves' hyperthyroidism that later progressed to Graves' ophthalmopathy.

This clonotype was seen ten or more times. This rearrangement joins TRBV9 to TRBJ2-2; no clear D. This CDR3 region has 14 residues. The germline V and J ends were trimmed by 0 bases and 0 bases, with 3 bases remaining between them. Germline-derived CDR1 and CDR2 are SGDLS and YYNGEE. The CDR3 nucleotides are TGTGCCAGCAGCGTAGTACCGAACACCGGGGAGCTGTTTTTT. Translating gives CASSVVPNTGELFF.

This clonotype showed up just a few times. The rearrangement links TRBV20-1 to TRBJ2-2; 10 positions agree with TRBD2. V shed 5 bases and J 5 bases; nucleotides not matched to a gene: 5. Germline loops: CDR1 DFQATT, CDR2 SNEGSKA (reference sequence). The CDR3 has 14 amino acids. The CDR3 protein is CSAESGLATGELFF. CDR3 coding DNA: TGCAGTGCTGAATCGGGACTAGCGACCGGGGAGCTGTTTTTT.

V and J are TRBV9 and TRBJ2-7; D possibly corresponds to TRBD2 (7 bases). In germline, CDR1 is SGDLS, CDR2 YYNGEE. This CDR3 comprises 17 residues. Trimming cost V 3 bases and J 5 bases, with 24 bases left between them. CDR3 nucleotide sequence: TGTGCCAGCAGCGCGGGGGGAGGACAGCCAAGTGTCCACGAGCAGTACTTC. It yields the protein CASSAGGGQPSVHEQYF.

This sequence joins TRBV5-1 and TRBJ1-4, with a tentative D call TRBD1 (5 bases). The CDR3 has 15 amino acids. Trimming took off 3 bases at V and 0 bases at J, with 9 bases between the two ends. Germline CDR1 reads SGHRS; CDR2 reads YFSETQ. The DNA for the CDR3 is TGCGCCAGCAGCTGGGGACGGGCAACTAATGAAAAACTGTTTTTT. Residues: CASSWGRATNEKLFF.

The chain links TRBV18 to TRBJ1-5; D unresolved. V was cut by 2 bases and J by 6 bases, with 8 bases left in between. CDR3 size: 13 residues. Germline loops: CDR1 KGHSH, CDR2 LQKENI. In nucleotides, the CDR3 is TGTGCCAGCTCACCAGCGGCAGCTCAGCCCCAGCATTTT. Its translation is CASSPAAAQPQHF.

The CDR3 DNA is TGTGCCAGCAGCCAAGATCGGGCAGGGAGTCATACAGCCAAAAACATTCAGTACTTC. This encodes CASSQDRAGSHTAKNIQYF. The chain recombines TRBV3-1 with TRBJ2-4; D is possibly TRBD1 or TRBD2 (5 bases each). Germline assignment: CDR1 LGHDT and CDR2 YNNKEL (reference sequence). The CDR3 loop spans 19 amino acids. Trimming pared 0 bases from V and 0 bases from J, leaving 18 bases between. Filled out from reference TRBV3-1 and TRBJ2-4, the complete variable domain reads DTAVSQTPKYLVTQMGNDKSIKCEQNLGHDTMYWYKQDSKKFLKIMFSYNNKELIINETVPNRFSPKSPDKAHLNLHINSLELGDSAVYFCASSQDRAGSHTAKNIQYFGAGTRLSVL.

In this sample, this clonotype turned up a few times. The chain uses TRBV20-1 and TRBJ1-4; a possible D gene is TRBD1 (6 bases). With 1 base removed from V and 7 bases from J, the gap between germline ends came to 13 bases. The CDR3 extends over 14 amino acids. CDR1 DFQATT and CDR2 SNEGSKA come from the germline V gene (reference sequence). CDR3 sequence: CSARGGGPFEKLFF. The CDR3 nucleotides are TGCAGTGCTAGAGGGGGGGGGCCTTTTGAAAAACTGTTTTTT.

The V gene is TRBV7-9, the J gene TRBJ1-3; the D is unclear. Deletions cut 5 bases from V and 0 bases from J, with 14 bases between. This CDR3 has 16 amino acids. Germline V CDR1 and CDR2: SEHNR, FQNEAQ (reference sequence). The CDR3 DNA reads TGTGCCAGCAGCCGCGGAGGAGGAATCTCTGGAAACACCATATATTTT. Protein product: CASSRGGGISGNTIYF.

In its sample, this clonotype was seen a few times. This chain joins TRBV14 and TRBJ2-2, with D perhaps TRBD1 (6 bases). V lost 4 bases and J lost 0, with 24 bases in between. Germline V gene lookup returns CDR1 SGHDN and CDR2 FVKESK. The CDR3 totals 20 residues. The CDR3 spells CASSPNKRRGQGTNTGELFF. CDR3 nucleotides: TGTGCCAGCAGCCCCAATAAGAGGCGCGGGCAGGGGACGAACACCGGGGAGCTGTTTTTT.

This clonotype was detected a few times. The V call is TRBV6-1, the J call TRBJ2-1, with TRBD1 identical over 8 bases. There are 15 residues in the CDR3. Trimming removed 5 bases from V and 5 bases from J; junction bases left unmatched: 8. The germline CDR1 and CDR2 sequences are MNHNS and SASEGT. CDR3 loop: CASSYGQGRHNEQFF. CDR3 bases: TGTGCCAGCAGTTATGGACAGGGTAGACACAATGAGCAGTTCTTC.

The chain links TRBV11-2 to TRBJ2-1; D uncertain. Germline V gives CDR1 SGHAT, CDR2 FQNNGV. Trimming cost V 1 base and J 6 bases, with 7 bases left between them. This CDR3 is built from 13 residues. CDR3 coding DNA: TGTGCCAGCAGCTTAGGTGGAACCAATGAGCAGTTCTTC. Its protein is CASSLGGTNEQFF.

This clonotype was picked up many times. V usage is TRBV3-1 and J usage is TRBJ2-5, with D hard to call. V lost 5 bases, J lost 3 bases, and 16 bases lay in between. Per germline, CDR1 LGHDT and CDR2 YNNKEL (reference sequence). The CDR3 is 15 residues long. As DNA, the CDR3 is TGTGCCAGCAGCTCTTCTGAGATCCTTAAAGAGACCCAGTACTTC. Protein product: CASSSSEILKETQYF.

This clonotype appeared a few times. The V gene is TRBV20-1, the J gene TRBJ2-1; 12 bases map to TRBD1. V gave up 3 bases and J gave up 8 bases; unmatched junction bases: 8. Germline CDR1 is DFQATT and CDR2 is SNEGSKA (reference sequence). The CDR3 totals 15 residues. CDR3: CSASIGTGGFYEQFF. For the CDR3, the DNA is TGCAGTGCTAGTATCGGGACAGGGGGCTTCTATGAGCAGTTCTTC.

A few counts support this clonotype. The V and J genes are TRBV15 and TRBJ2-3; 7 nucleotides agree with TRBD2. The CDR3 contains 18 residues. Per the germline V gene, CDR1 is LNHNV and CDR2 is YYDKDF (reference sequence). The junction had 10 bases not matched to a gene; V was cut back by 1 base and J by 0 bases. CDR3 sequence (DNA): TGTGCCACCAGCAGAGCCGGGAGGAGTGGGGTTAGCACAGATACGCAGTATTTT. It yields the protein CATSRAGRSGVSTDTQYF.

This clonotype was seen at least ten times. The rearrangement links TRBV7-2 to TRBJ2-7; a possible D gene is TRBD1 (5 bases). There are 14 residues in the CDR3. Germline loops: CDR1 SGHTA, CDR2 FQGNSA. The V gene lost 5 bases and the J gene lost 0 bases, with 11 bases spanning the gap. The DNA of the CDR3 is TGTGCCAGCAGCCTAACAGGAATCTCCTACGAGCAGTACTTC. Translation: CASSLTGISYEQYF.

This chain joins TRBV27 and TRBJ2-5, with D perhaps matching TRBD1 or TRBD2 (5 bases each). Germline V gives CDR1 MNHEY, CDR2 SMNVEV (reference sequence). The CDR3 covers 17 residues. With 8 bases removed from V and 4 bases from J, the gap between germline ends came to 26 bases. CDR3 amino acids: CASGELTTGGIGETQYF. The CDR3 bases are TGTGCCAGCGGCGAACTCACCACTGGGGGTATTGGAGAGACCCAGTACTTC.

This clonotype appeared a few times. This may be a read error: a much more frequent sequence differs by one nucleotide. The V and J genes are TRBV19 and TRBJ2-5; D remains ambiguous. The V and J ends lost 9 bases and 5 bases respectively, with 10 bases between them. CDR3 size: 11 residues. CDR1 and CDR2 (germline): LNHDA, SQIVND (reference sequence). The CDR3 spells CASGGVETQYF. Here the CDR3 DNA reads TGTGCCAGCGGTGGGGTCGAGACCCAGTACTTC. The whole variable domain, remainder taken from reference TRBV19 and TRBJ2-5, is DGGITQSPKYLFRKEGQNVTLSCEQNLNHDAMYWYRQDPGQGLRLIYYSQIVNDFQKGDIAEGYSVSREKKESFPLTVTSAQKNPTAFYLCASGGVETQYFGPGTRLLVL.

This clonotype came up a few times. The V gene is TRBV5-1, the J gene TRBJ2-2; D unresolved. The ends were cut back, 0 bases at V and 3 bases at J, with 3 bases in the middle. This CDR3 has 13 amino acids. CDR1 and CDR2 from the germline V gene are SGHRS and YFSETQ. CDR3 residues: CASSLAYTGELFF. For the CDR3, the DNA is TGCGCCAGCAGCTTGGCTTACACCGGGGAGCTGTTTTTT.

The table lists this clonotype with many counts. This rearrangement joins TRBV20-1 to TRBJ1-1; possibly TRBD1 for D (6 bases). V was pared by 1 base and J by 5 bases, with 14 bases between. Germline V CDR1 and CDR2: DFQATT, SNEGSKA (reference sequence). This CDR3 has 14 amino acids. DNA for the CDR3: TGCAGTGCTAGAGGTAGTACAGGGATAACTGAAGCTTTCTTT. It yields the protein CSARGSTGITEAFF.

This chain joins TRBV20-1 and TRBJ1-3; D is possibly TRBD1 (5 bases). CDR1 is DFQATT and CDR2 is SNEGSKA in the germline V gene (reference sequence). This CDR3 spans 12 amino acids. The V end was cut by 3 bases, the J end by 7 bases, with 10 bases between. CDR3: CSASEQGNTIYF. The CDR3 nucleotides read TGCAGTGCTAGTGAGCAGGGCAACACCATATATTTT.

The V call is TRBV6-9, the J call TRBJ2-7, with TRBD1 identical over 9 bases. Losses at the gene ends were 4 bases for V and 5 bases for J; bases not matched to a gene: 15. Germline V gene sequence: CDR1 MNHGY, CDR2 SVAAGI. The CDR3 sequence is 17 residues long. The CDR3 nucleotides read TGTGCCAGCAGTTTGGGGGGGGCCGGGACAGGGTTCGACGAGCAGTACTTC. Translation: CASSLGGAGTGFDEQYF.

This clonotype has just a few counts. The chain uses TRBV19 and TRBJ2-1, with 12 bases matching TRBD1. Trimming took 7 bases from V and 9 from J; bases not matched to a gene: 10. The V gene's germline CDR1 is LNHDA and CDR2 SQIVND (reference sequence). This CDR3 is built from 15 residues. The CDR3 DNA reads as TGTGCCAGTAAGGTCGGAGGGACAGGGGGCGGTGAGCAGTTCTTC. Amino acids: CASKVGGTGGGEQFF.

The rearrangement uses TRBV7-2 and TRBJ2-5; 7 bases are a match to TRBD2. The CDR3 runs 16 residues. With V trimmed by 5 bases and J by 5 bases, 14 bases remained unmatched. The germline V gene has CDR1 SGHTA and CDR2 FQGNSA. Here the CDR3 DNA reads TGTGCCAGCAGCCCCGTCACGGGACTACCACAGGAGACCCAGTACTTC. This gives the protein CASSPVTGLPQETQYF. The full variable domain, rest sourced from reference TRBV7-2 and TRBJ2-5, is GAGVSQSPSNKVTEKGKDVELRCDPISGHTALYWYRQSLGQGLEFLIYFQGNSAPDKSGLPSDRFSAERTGGSVSTLTIQRTQQEDSAVYLCASSPVTGLPQETQYFGPGTRLLVL.

J is TRBJ1-1 and V is TRBV25-1; unclear D gene. The CDR3 runs 15 residues. Germline assignment: CDR1 MGHDK and CDR2 SYGVNS. The germline V and J ends were trimmed by 2 bases and 1 base, with 11 bases remaining between them. CDR3 DNA: TGTGCCAGCAGTGAACCCGGACTGACGAACACTGAAGCTTTCTTT. This translates into CASSEPGLTNTEAFF.

The chain combines TRBV2 with TRBJ2-7, with D perhaps matching TRBD1 (6 bases). V was clipped by 6 bases and J by 3 bases, with 15 bases between them. The germline V gene has CDR1 SNHLY and CDR2 FYNNEI. This CDR3 contains 14 residues. The CDR3 DNA reads TGTGCCAGCAGCCCTCCCGTGGACAGCTACGAGCAGTACTTC. Encoded protein: CASSPPVDSYEQYF.

This clonotype has just a few counts. The chain employs TRBV12-3 or TRBV12-4 and TRBJ1-1; a possible D gene is TRBD1 (6 bases). The CDR3 covers 13 residues. V gave up 5 bases and J gave up 4 bases, with 11 bases separating them. CDR3 DNA sequence: TGTGCCAGCAGTCCACGGGGGGCCACTGAAGCTTTCTTT. It translates to CASSPRGATEAFF.

This clonotype has a handful of counts. The CDR3 DNA reads as TGTGCCAGCAGTTTCCCCGGACAGAACACTGAAGCTTTCTTT. It specifies CASSFPGQNTEAFF. The V gene is TRBV27, the J gene TRBJ1-1, with a possible D match to TRBD1 (5 bases). The CDR3 loop spans 14 amino acids. CDR1 and CDR2 from the germline V gene are MNHEY and SMNVEV (reference sequence). V was cut by 3 bases and J by 1 base, with 9 bases left in between.

Ten or more counts support this clonotype. The rearrangement links TRBV11-3 to TRBJ1-6; D might be TRBD1 (5 bases). V was trimmed by 10 bases and J by 9 bases, leaving 19 bases between them. Germline V gene data show CDR1 as SGHNT and CDR2 as YENEEA. The CDR3 is 14 amino acids. The CDR3 nucleotides are TGTGCCACCGGGACCCGGGCTAATTTTTCACCCCTCCACTTT. This encodes CATGTRANFSPLHF.